The following is a TCR beta chain sequence with its context. Sequencing was performed with immunoSEQ multiplex PCR; in TCRdb, only in-frame clones are kept and a portion is missing. The data show roughly 63,000 clones, roughly 80% seen once. These data are taken from a study of OX40 agonist ivuxolimab in advanced cancers. Drawing of blood for sampling happened at baseline, at cycle 4 day 1, and at cycle 7 day 1. V lost 2 bases and J lost 6; bases outside the gene matches: 4. From germline, CDR1 is GTSNPN and CDR2 SVGIG (reference sequence). CDR3 size: 14 residues. The specimen comprised CD4+ or CD8+ T cells sorted from blood, sampled in a trial of the OX40 agonist ivuxolimab. This sequence was found in an adult with an advanced solid tumor such as melanoma, head and neck, liver or kidney cancer. The V and J genes are TRBV30 and TRBJ2-4, with TRBD1 identical over 10 bases. CDR3 amino acids: CAWSPGQGTNIQYF. DNA for the CDR3: TGTGCCTGGAGTCCGGGACAGGGGACAAACATTCAGTACTTC. Supplemented by reference TRBV30 and TRBJ2-4, the full variable domain reads SQTIHQWPATLVQPVGSPLSLECTVEGTSNPNLYWYRQAAGRGLQLLFYSVGIGQISSEVPQNLSASRPQDRQFILSSKKLLLSDSGFYLCAWSPGQGTNIQYFGAGTRLSVL.